Listed below are T cell receptor beta chains from one sample, sequenced in a study of shared clonotypes between healthy human individuals. This table comes from immunoSEQ multiplex PCR, and its TCRdb copy is limited to in-frame clones, with some not included. The table includes around 550,000 clones, almost 97% detected once. Specimen: naive CD4+ T cells sorted from blood. Receptor source: a woman aged 25 to 45 in good health. Each CDR3 is given with its conserved first and last residue. The order of the fields is D gene, V gene, J gene, clone size, CDR3 DNA, CDR3 protein. The D gene is left open where the match is weak. The size field is filled for only some rows; it gives once, few, many or a size class.

D: .; V: TRBV19; J: TRBJ1-5; size: .; DNA: TGTGCCAGTAACCCTGCGGGGCAGGTCAATCAGCCCCAGCATTTT; CDR3: CASNPAGQVNQPQHF
D: .; V: TRBV2; J: TRBJ2-7; size: .; DNA: TGTGCCAGCAGTGAAAGGCTCTTGTCCCACGAGCAGTACTTC; CDR3: CASSERLLSHEQYF
D: .; V: TRBV27; J: TRBJ2-3; size: .; DNA: TGTGCCAGCAGTTTGCTAGGAGGTACAGATACGCAGTATTTT; CDR3: CASSLLGGTDTQYF
D: .; V: TRBV30; J: TRBJ2-5; size: .; DNA: TGTGCCTGGAGTTCCCTAGGTCTGCAAGAGACCCAGTACTTC; CDR3: CAWSSLGLQETQYF
D: TRBD2; V: TRBV7-9; J: TRBJ2-7; size: .; DNA: TGTGCCAGCAGGGGCGTAGCGGGGAACTCCTACGAGCAGTACTTC; CDR3: CASRGVAGNSYEQYF
D: TRBD1; V: TRBV5-1; J: TRBJ1-2; size: .; DNA: TGCGCCAGCAGCTTTAAGAGCCCTGGACAGGGAAGGTCTGGCTACACCTTC; CDR3: CASSFKSPGQGRSGYTF
D: TRBD1; V: TRBV6-6; J: TRBJ2-7; size: .; DNA: TGTGCCAGCAGGAGGGACAGGCAGCCACCTTACGAGCAGTACTTC; CDR3: CASRRDRQPPYEQYF
D: .; V: TRBV18; J: TRBJ1-5; size: once; DNA: TGTGCCAGCTCACCGGGTTCGGATCAGCCCCAGCATTTT; CDR3: CASSPGSDQPQHF
D: TRBD2; V: TRBV6-5; J: TRBJ2-1; size: .; DNA: TGTGCCAGCAAACGCGGGGGAACCTACAATGAGCAGTTCTTC; CDR3: CASKRGGTYNEQFF
D: .; V: TRBV28; J: TRBJ1-5; size: .; DNA: TGTGCCACCAAAAGGTGGGGGGTTAAAGCAGGCAATCAGCCCCAGCATTTT; CDR3: CATKRWGVKAGNQPQHF
D: .; V: TRBV5-4; J: TRBJ2-1; size: once; DNA: TGTGCCAGCACCAGGTCGGGGGGCTCCAATGAGCAGTTCTTC; CDR3: CASTRSGGSNEQFF
D: TRBD1; V: TRBV6-5; J: TRBJ1-5; size: .; DNA: TGTGCCAGCAGGCCGACAGGGGGCAATCAGCCCCAGCATTTT; CDR3: CASRPTGGNQPQHF
D: TRBD1; V: TRBV28; J: TRBJ2-1; size: .; DNA: TGTGCCAGCAGCCTGGGACAGGGAGCCAATGAGCAGTTCTTC; CDR3: CASSLGQGANEQFF
D: .; V: TRBV14; J: TRBJ1-4; size: .; DNA: TGTGCCAGCAGCCAAGGCGCAGGGGTGGCTGAAAAACTGTTTTTT; CDR3: CASSQGAGVAEKLFF
D: .; V: TRBV2; J: TRBJ2-7; size: .; DNA: TGTGCCAGCATTGGAACGGACCCCTACGAGCAGTACTTC; CDR3: CASIGTDPYEQYF
D: TRBD1; V: TRBV5-1; J: TRBJ1-3; size: .; DNA: TGCGCCAGCAGCTTCGGGACAGGTATTCCCCGACCTGGAAACACCATATATTTT; CDR3: CASSFGTGIPRPGNTIYF
D: TRBD1; V: TRBV19; J: TRBJ2-5; size: once; DNA: TGTGCCAGTAGTACGGACAGGGAAGAGACCCAGTACTTC; CDR3: CASSTDREETQYF